The clone carrying this T cell receptor (beta chain) showed up many times. Its specificity is not known. V lost 5 bases and J 0 bases, leaving 13 bases between the germline ends. The germline gives CDR1 SGHRS, CDR2 YFSETQ. This CDR3 has 15 amino acids. TCR beta CDR3 sequences were amplified from RNA transcripts. When the TCR CDR3 underwent first-round RT-PCR, the HTBI primer set was used. TCRdb fed the multiplex PCR reads into MiXCR, producing one record per CDR3 protein. The sample has around 450,000 distinct CDR3 sequences, around 13% seen once. The data derive from a study of T cells in Graves' hyperthyroidism and ophthalmopathy. Study-wide points: The authors' 13 V-J model separated ophthalmopathy from stable hyperthyroidism. For ophthalmopathy, model prediction preceded onset by a median 6.5 months. Most thyroid clonotypes that were expanded above 0.001 also turned up in blood.

This rearrangement joins TRBV5-1 to TRBJ2-3, with D perhaps TRBD2 (5 bases). The TCR originated in a woman aged 18-35 years with Graves' hyperthyroidism. The sample taken for sequencing was blood. This CDR3 reads CASSYSGLSTDTQYF. The CDR3 DNA reads as TGCGCCAGCAGTTACTCGGGGTTAAGCACAGATACGCAGTATTTT.